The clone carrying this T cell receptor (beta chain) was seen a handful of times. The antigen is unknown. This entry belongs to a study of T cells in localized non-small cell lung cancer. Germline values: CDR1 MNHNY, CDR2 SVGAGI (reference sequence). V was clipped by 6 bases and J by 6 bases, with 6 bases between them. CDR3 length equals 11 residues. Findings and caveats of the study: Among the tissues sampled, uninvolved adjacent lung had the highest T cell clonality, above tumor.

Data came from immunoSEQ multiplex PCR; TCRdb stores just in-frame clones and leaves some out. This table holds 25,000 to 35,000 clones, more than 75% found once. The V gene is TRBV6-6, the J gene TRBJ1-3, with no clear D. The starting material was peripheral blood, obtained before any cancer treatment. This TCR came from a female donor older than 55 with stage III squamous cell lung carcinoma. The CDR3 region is CASRRENTIYF. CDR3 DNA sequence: TGTGCCAGCAGGCGAGAAAACACCATATATTTT.